The T cell receptor beta chain described here comes from a study of T and B cells in COVID-19 patients. Background on the study: Blood was sampled from COVID-19 patients who were either actively infected or recovered. About 90% of the roughly 20 active-infection patients had comorbidities associated with unfavorable COVID-19 outcome.

This CDR3 has 13 amino acids. The V end was cut by 3 bases, the J end by 10 bases, with 13 bases between. In germline, CDR1 is LNHDA, CDR2 SQIVND (reference sequence). General observations from the study: Patients with COVID-19 reportedly showed strongly skewed T cell receptor beta variable and joining gene usage. At recovery TRB diversity and richness exceeded healthy donors, after highly clonal active COVID-19 repertoires.

Multiplex PCR with BIOMED2 TRB-A/B primer pools amplified TRB rearrangements. TCRdb re-derived calls from the multiplex PCR reads in MiXCR, one entry per CDR3 protein. In the table there are approximately 10,000 distinct CDR3 sequences, approximately 29% of which are singletons. Each TRB amplification used about 220-500 ng of genomic DNA from blood. By frequency in the sample, this clonotype is medium-sized. Its antigen is currently unknown. This chain joins TRBV19 and TRBJ2-1, with D maybe TRBD1 (6 bases). The origin of this receptor is a human donor who had recovered from COVID-19. Sample: blood. In DNA, the CDR3 is TGTGCCAGTAGTATTTATCAGGACAGCGAGCAGTTCTTC. Its translation: CASSIYQDSEQFF.